This T cell receptor beta chain comes out of a study of cytomegalovirus exposure and HLA in healthy donors. This CDR3 has 17 amino acids. The ends lost 4 bases at V and 2 bases at J; junction bases unmatched: 12. Germline V gene sequence: CDR1 SGDLS, CDR2 YYNGEE. Data came from immunoSEQ multiplex PCR; TCRdb stores just in-frame clones and leaves some out. This sample has 170,000 or so clones, with roughly 84% found just once. Sequenced material: PBMCs. The TCR originated in a woman younger than 30 in good health and CMV-seropositive. V is TRBV9 and J is TRBJ2-7, with 10 nucleotides matching TRBD2. The CDR3 spells CASSPRLAGNLTYEQYF. DNA for the CDR3: TGTGCCAGCAGCCCTCGACTAGCGGGCAACCTAACCTACGAGCAGTACTTC.